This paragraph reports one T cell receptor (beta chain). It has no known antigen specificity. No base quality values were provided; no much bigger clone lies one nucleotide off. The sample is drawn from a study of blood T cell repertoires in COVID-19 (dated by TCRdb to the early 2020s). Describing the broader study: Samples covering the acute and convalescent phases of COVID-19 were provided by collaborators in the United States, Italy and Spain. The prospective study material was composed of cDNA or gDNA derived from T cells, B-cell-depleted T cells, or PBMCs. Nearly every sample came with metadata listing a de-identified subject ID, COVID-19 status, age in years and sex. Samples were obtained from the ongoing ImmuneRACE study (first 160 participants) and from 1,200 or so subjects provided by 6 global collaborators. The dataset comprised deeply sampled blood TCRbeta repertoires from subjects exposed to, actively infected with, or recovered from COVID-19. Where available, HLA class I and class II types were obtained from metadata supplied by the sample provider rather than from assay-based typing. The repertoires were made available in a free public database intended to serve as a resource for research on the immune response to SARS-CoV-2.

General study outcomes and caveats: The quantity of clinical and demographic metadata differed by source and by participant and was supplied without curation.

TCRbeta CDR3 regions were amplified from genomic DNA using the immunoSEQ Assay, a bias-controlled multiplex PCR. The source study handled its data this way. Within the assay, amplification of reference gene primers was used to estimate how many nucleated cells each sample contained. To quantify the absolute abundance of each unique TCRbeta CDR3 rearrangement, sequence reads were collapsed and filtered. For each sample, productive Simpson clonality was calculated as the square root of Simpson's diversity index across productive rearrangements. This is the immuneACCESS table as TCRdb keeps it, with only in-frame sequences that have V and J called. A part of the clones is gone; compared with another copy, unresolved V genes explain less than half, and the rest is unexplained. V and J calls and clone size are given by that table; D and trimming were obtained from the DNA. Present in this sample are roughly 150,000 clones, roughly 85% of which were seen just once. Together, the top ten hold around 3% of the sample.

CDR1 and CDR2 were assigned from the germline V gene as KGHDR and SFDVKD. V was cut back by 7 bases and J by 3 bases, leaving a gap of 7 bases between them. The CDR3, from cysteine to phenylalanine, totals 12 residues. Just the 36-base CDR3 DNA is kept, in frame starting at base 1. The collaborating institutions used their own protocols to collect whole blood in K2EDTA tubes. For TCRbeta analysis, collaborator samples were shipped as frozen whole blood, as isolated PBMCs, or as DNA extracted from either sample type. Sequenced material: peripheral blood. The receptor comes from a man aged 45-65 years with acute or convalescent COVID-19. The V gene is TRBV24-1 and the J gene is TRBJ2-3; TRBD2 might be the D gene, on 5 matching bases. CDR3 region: CATSGLTDTQYF. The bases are TGTGCCACCAGCGGACTGACAGATACGCAGTATTTT.